This TCR beta chain was obtained from a study of vaccination effects on CD4 cells after COVID-19 (dated by TCRdb to the early 2020s). Regarding the complete study: To identify antigen-specific CD4+ T cell clonotypes by their expansion, the ViraFEST assay first stimulated PBMC with viral peptide pools and then applied TCR sequencing. Post-vaccine samples across the study were collected a median of 72 days after the second dose, with a range of 14 to 241. Two million PBMC per well were cultured with approximately 10 ug/ml peptides in IMDM containing around 5.3% human AB serum, about 10 IU/ml IL-2 and gentamicin. SARS-CoV-2 spike-specific CD4+ TCR repertoires from before and after mRNA vaccination were compared in COVID-19 convalescent patients and in infection-naive vaccine recipients. A total of 10 COVID-19 convalescent patients and several SARS-CoV-2-naive healthy vaccine recipients were included in the full study. In the study, cultures from other donors were sequenced using the Oncomine TCR Beta short-read assay on an Illumina iSeq 100.

The receptor library was made with the immunoSEQ multiplex PCR assay. DNA from the CD4+ T cells that had been cultured and isolated underwent TCR beta CDR3 sequencing. As for the original processing: Non-productive TCR sequences were removed and reads were trimmed to the CDR3 region, keeping CDR3s of at least 7 amino acids. Antigen-specific clonotypes were identified using the MANAFEST web app by comparison of expansion in peptide wells against reference cultures. To be called positive, a clone needed expansion at FDR<0.05 compared with the reference and with all other wells, an odds ratio greater than 5, and a frequency greater than 0.1% in two replicate wells. Clonotypes significantly expanded in SARS-CoV-2 spike wells and in at least one common cold coronavirus spike condition were defined as cross-reactive. CDR3 similarity was assessed by Levenshtein distance with the stringdist R package, and unrooted trees were built with ape in R 3.6.1. Sourced from immuneACCESS, this table was stored by TCRdb with only in-frame sequences that have V and J called. A share of the clones is absent; for the studies checked, an unresolved V gene accounts for under half, and the remainder has no known explanation. The V and J calls and clone size were taken over from that table, and D and trimming were inferred from the DNA. The sample contains approximately 70,000 clones, less than 75% of them found a single time. The ten largest clones add up to around 2.1% of the sample.

CDR1 ENHRY and CDR2 SYGVKD are derived from the germline V gene. Counted from cysteine to phenylalanine, this CDR3 has 13 amino acids. The DNA shown is the 39-base CDR3, in frame from base 1. V is cut by 3 bases and J by 5 bases, and the space between the germline ends is 9 bases. The paper's findings and limits, for the study overall: In healthy vaccine recipients, vaccine-induced clones were almost all SARS-CoV-2 mono-reactive, with only 1 of 255 being cross-reactive with common cold coronaviruses. At late post-vaccination timepoints, both infection-induced and vaccine-induced clones showed marked clonal contraction, consistent with waning T cell responses. The study was limited by a small number of convalescent patients, and early post-infection timepoints were lacking.

After approximately eleven days of culture, CD4+ T cells were isolated with the EasySep CD4+ T cell isolation kit. Each participant got two doses of an mRNA SARS-CoV-2 vaccine, either BNT162b2 or mRNA-1273. None of the healthy vaccine recipients had a prior SARS-CoV-2 infection, which was confirmed by nucleocapsid antibody tests that came back negative both before and after vaccination. Half of the culture medium was replaced with fresh IL-2-containing medium on days 3 and 7. Unless otherwise noted, each peptide stimulation condition was cultured in triplicate wells. Using Ficoll-Paque Plus gradient centrifugation, PBMC were separated from whole blood and then either used fresh or cryopreserved at -140C. The QIAamp micro DNA kit was used to extract genomic DNA from the cultured CD4+ T cells. Comment on this clone: It has no known antigen specificity. Base qualities are not at hand, and no much larger clone is one base apart.

The clonotype comes from a human donor who received a COVID-19 vaccine. The sample here was CD4+ T cells from PBMCs cultured without peptide, taken after COVID-19 vaccination. Recombination connected TRBV10-3 to TRBJ2-3; TRBD2 is a weak D gene call, 5 bases matching. The CDR3 amino acid sequence is: CAISEGREDTQYF. The base sequence is TGTGCCATCAGTGAAGGTCGGGAAGATACGCAGTATTTT.